One and the same sample provided the 13 T cell receptor beta chains below, sequenced in a study of blood T cells in healthy people across ages. Combining a sample-barcoded 5' primer with a J-beta primer mix, a second PCR ran for about 7 to 11 cycles. TCRdb called the 5' RACE reads again in MiXCR, with one record for every CDR3 protein. The sample shows roughly 730,000 distinct CDR3 sequences, 56% of them seen only once. Material: blood. These receptors all come from a man in his forties in good health.

This chain links TRBV28 with TRBJ1-5; TRBD1 might be the D (6 bases). Germline CDR1 and CDR2: MDHEN and SYDVKM. The CDR3 consists of 16 residues. The V end lost 4 bases, the J end lost 0 bases, and 13 bases lay between the germline ends. The CDR3 spells CASSYSGQFSNQPQHF. The CDR3 region has the DNA TGTGCCAGCAGTTACTCCGGACAGTTTAGCAATCAGCCCCAGCATTTT.

This clonotype was detected only a few times. The chain carries TRBV28 and TRBJ2-3, with D tentatively TRBD2 (6 bases). CDR3 size: 15 residues. CDR1 MDHEN and CDR2 SYDVKM come from the germline V gene. V lost 5 bases and J 3 bases, leaving 15 bases between the germline ends. CDR3 bases: TGTGCCAGCAGTCCCCGCCGGGGACTGACAGATACGCAGTATTTT. Protein sequence: CASSPRRGLTDTQYF.

The chain carries TRBV27 and TRBJ1-2, with a tentative D call TRBD1 (5 bases). V lost 6 bases and J 4 bases, leaving 15 bases between the germline ends. This CDR3 is built from 14 residues. Germline CDR1 MNHEY, CDR2 SMNVEV (reference sequence). CDR3 sequence reads: CASRDRDGIYGYTF. The CDR3 coding sequence is TGTGCCAGCAGGGACCGGGACGGAATCTATGGCTACACCTTC.

CDR3 coding DNA: TGCAGCGTCGCCGGGGAATTGCTCGGGCGGGGCTACACCTTC. It yields the protein CSVAGELLGRGYTF. The rearrangement links TRBV29-1 to TRBJ1-2; D not resolved. This CDR3 is built from 14 residues. Trimming shortened V by 6 bases and J by 8 bases, and 22 bases separated the two germline ends. The germline CDR1 and CDR2 sequences are SQVTM and ANQGSEA. The whole variable domain, filled in from reference TRBV29-1 and TRBJ1-2, reads SAVISQKPSRDICQRGTSLTIQCQVDSQVTMMFWYRQQPGQSLTLIATANQGSEATYESGFVIDKFPISRPNLTFSTLTVSNMSPEDSSIYLCSVAGELLGRGYTFGSGTRLTVV.

The CDR3 DNA is TGTGCCAGCAGGGTTTCGACAGGGGTTAATGAGCAGTTCTTC. It codes for CASRVSTGVNEQFF. The V gene is TRBV7-2, the J gene TRBJ2-1; 8 positions match TRBD1. The CDR3 loop spans 14 amino acids. Germline lookup yields CDR1 SGHTA and CDR2 FQGNSA. V trimming: 6 bases; J trimming: 7 bases; junction bases outside the gene matches: 8.

The chain recombines TRBV7-2 with TRBJ1-6; possible D gene TRBD1, 6 bases. V lost 5 bases to trimming and J lost 6 bases, with 11 bases between them. This CDR3 spans 14 amino acids. Germline V CDR1 and CDR2: SGHTA, FQGNSA. This CDR3 is CASSPDRFNSPLHF. The CDR3 coding sequence is TGTGCCAGCAGCCCCGACAGGTTTAATTCACCCCTCCACTTT.

This chain uses TRBV5-1 with TRBJ1-6; D is perhaps TRBD1 (5 bases). This CDR3 contains 16 residues. Germline V gene sequence: CDR1 SGHRS, CDR2 YFSETQ. V was pared by 4 bases and J by 9 bases, with 20 bases between. In DNA, the CDR3 is TGCGCCAGCAGCCCGGACCGAGTAAAGCAGGGTTCACCCCTCCACTTT. It yields the protein CASSPDRVKQGSPLHF.

V is TRBV7-2 and J is TRBJ2-5; possible D gene TRBD1, 6 bases. The CDR3 covers 13 residues. CDR1 and CDR2 (germline): SGHTA, FQGNSA. Trimming removed 5 bases from V and 7 bases from J, with 14 bases in between. This chain's CDR3 is CASSRQESGTQYF. The DNA of the CDR3 is TGTGCCAGCAGCAGACAGGAGTCAGGGACCCAGTACTTC.

The CDR3 DNA follows: TGTGCCAACGCGCTCAAGGGAGGGGGCGGGGAGACCCAGTACTTC. It encodes CANALKGGGGETQYF. V usage is TRBV11-2 and J usage is TRBJ2-7, with D tentatively TRBD1 or TRBD2 (7 bases each). Judging by the DNA end, TRBJ2-5 fits better; the J call may be wrong. CDR3 size: 15 residues. Germline V gene data show CDR1 as SGHAT and CDR2 as FQNNGV.

In this sample, this clonotype turned up a few times. The CDR3 bases are TGCAGCGCTGGAGGGGGCTACAATGAGCAGTTCTTC. Translated: CSAGGGYNEQFF. This chain connects TRBV29-1 to TRBJ2-1; D is possibly TRBD1 or TRBD2 (6 bases each). Trimming cost V 7 bases and J 3 bases, with 10 bases left between them. CDR1 is SQVTM, CDR2 ANQGSEA, per germline. The CDR3 loop spans 12 amino acids.

This clonotype has more than one count but fewer than ten. The rearrangement links TRBV10-3 to TRBJ1-2, with D hard to call. V gave up 2 bases and J gave up 3 bases, with 10 bases separating them. Germline CDR1 is ENHRY and CDR2 is SYGVKD. The CDR3 runs 14 residues. CDR3 sequence: CAISEGPRDYGYTF. CDR3 nucleotides: TGTGCCATCAGTGAGGGACCCCGCGACTATGGCTACACCTTC.

V gene TRBV24-1 combines with J gene TRBJ2-3, with 13 bases identical to TRBD2. Germline assignment: CDR1 KGHDR and CDR2 SFDVKD. V lost 4 bases to trimming and J lost 1 base; unmatched junction nucleotides: 4. The CDR3 has 17 residues. The CDR3 coding sequence is TGTGCCACCAGTGAACTAGCGGGAGGGCCGGGCACAGATACGCAGTATTTT. Translated, it gives CATSELAGGPGTDTQYF.

In the case of this clonotype: A read error may account for a junction end that differs from germline. This chain joins TRBV6-1 and TRBJ2-5, with D maybe TRBD1 (6 bases). CDR3 size: 15 residues. Germline CDR1 reads MNHNS; CDR2 reads SASEGT. The CDR3 DNA is TGTACCAGCAGTGGGTGGACAGCCGTCCAAGAGACCCAGTACTTC. This encodes CTSSGWTAVQETQYF.